These 28 T cell receptor beta chains share one sample of origin, sequenced in a study of T cell responses to AZD1222 COVID-19 vaccine. The method was immunoSEQ multiplex PCR; TCRdb's version includes in-frame clones alone and lacks a portion of them. The sample lists about 120,000 clones, about nine tenths occurring once. This material consisted of peripheral blood, taken 28 days after the second AZD1222 dose. These receptors all come from an adult who received the AZD1222 COVID-19 vaccine.

V is TRBV29-1 and J is TRBJ1-2; 9 bases match TRBD1. V was pared by 7 bases and J by 3 bases, with 6 bases of the junction left unmatched. The CDR3 has 13 amino acids. CDR1 and CDR2 (germline): SQVTM, ANQGSEA. The CDR3, as DNA: TGCAGCGCGGGGACAGGGTTGGACTATGGCTACACCTTC. It codes for CSAGTGLDYGYTF.

The chain employs TRBV28 and TRBJ2-1; possibly TRBD1 for D (7 bases). V lost 6 bases and J 2 bases, leaving 17 bases between the germline ends. The CDR3 is 16 residues long. Germline CDR1 and CDR2: MDHEN and SYDVKM. The CDR3 reads CASRVNRGGTYNEQFF. Written as DNA, the CDR3 is TGTGCCAGCAGGGTAAACAGGGGAGGCACCTACAATGAGCAGTTCTTC.

The rearrangement uses TRBV12-3 or TRBV12-4 and TRBJ1-1; 8 nucleotides agree with TRBD1. The CDR3 contains 13 residues. V trimming: 5 bases; J trimming: 6 bases; junction bases outside the gene matches: 5. CDR3 nucleotide sequence: TGTGCCAGCAGTGGAGACAGGGGAGCTGAAGCTTTCTTT. Its protein is CASSGDRGAEAFF.

The chain joins TRBV11-2 to TRBJ2-5, with D perhaps TRBD2 (7 bases). The germline gives CDR1 SGHAT, CDR2 FQNNGV. Trimming shortened V by 4 bases and J by 4 bases, and 25 bases separated the two germline ends. The CDR3 spans 18 residues. CDR3 DNA sequence: TGTGCCAGCAGCTCCCATCCCCCCTCGGGGGGCGGGGCAGAGACCCAGTACTTC. This sequence encodes CASSSHPPSGGGAETQYF.

This clone has only a few counts. The chain links TRBV4-2 to TRBJ2-7; D unresolved. CDR3 length equals 13 residues. V lost 0 bases and J lost 5, with 8 bases in between. CDR1 and CDR2 from the germline V gene are LGHNA and YNFKEQ. The CDR3, as DNA: TGTGCCAGCAGCCAAGACCCCGTGGACGAGCAGTACTTC. Translated, it gives CASSQDPVDEQYF.

This rearrangement joins TRBV19 to TRBJ1-2; TRBD1 matches 8 bases. Germline values: CDR1 LNHDA, CDR2 SQIVND (reference sequence). The CDR3 length is 15 residues. V shed 5 bases, J shed 2 bases, and the junction held 7 bases outside the gene matches. This CDR3 is CASSFRDRLNYGYTF. DNA for the CDR3: TGTGCCAGTAGTTTCCGGGACAGGCTAAACTATGGCTACACCTTC. Full variable domain (missing parts from reference TRBV19 and TRBJ1-2): DGGITQSPKYLFRKEGQNVTLSCEQNLNHDAMYWYRQDPGQGLRLIYYSQIVNDFQKGDIAEGYSVSREKKESFPLTVTSAQKNPTAFYLCASSFRDRLNYGYTFGSGTRLTVV.

The gene calls are TRBV28 and TRBJ2-3; 8 bases fit TRBD2. Germline V gene sequence: CDR1 MDHEN, CDR2 SYDVKM. The CDR3 is 15 residues long. Losses at the gene ends were 5 bases for V and 4 bases for J; bases not matched to a gene: 8. This CDR3 is CASSTIAGNADTQYF. The CDR3 region has the DNA TGTGCCAGCAGTACGATAGCGGGGAACGCAGATACGCAGTATTTT.

V gene TRBV29-1 combines with J gene TRBJ2-5; possible D gene TRBD1, 6 bases. The ends were cut back, 1 base at V and 2 bases at J, with 8 bases in the middle. Germline V CDR1 and CDR2: SQVTM, ANQGSEA. The CDR3 is 13 residues long. The CDR3 DNA reads TGCAGCGTTGAAGGGGACATTCAAGAGACCCAGTACTTC. Translating it yields CSVEGDIQETQYF.

About this clone: The sample contains more than one DNA sequence encoding this CDR3. CDR3 coding DNA: TGTGCCAGCAGCTTCACAGGGGGCGGCTACGAGCAGTACTTC. Translated: CASSFTGGGYEQYF. V is TRBV7-2 and J is TRBJ2-7; 9 bases line up with TRBD1. The CDR3 length is 14 residues. CDR1 is SGHTA, CDR2 FQGNSA, per germline. J gave up 3 bases and V 3 bases, and 3 bases lay outside the gene matches.

The V and J genes are TRBV4-2 and TRBJ2-3, with D possibly being TRBD1 (5 bases). This CDR3 has 16 amino acids. Germline V lookup: CDR1 LGHNA, CDR2 YNFKEQ. Trimming left V 1 base short and J 2 bases short, with 13 bases between. The CDR3 DNA is TGTGCCAGCAGCCAAGCGATGGCAGGGCCCACAGATACGCAGTATTTT. Protein sequence: CASSQAMAGPTDTQYF.

This clone was seen more than once but under ten times. V gene TRBV27 combines with J gene TRBJ1-5; 8 bases align to TRBD1. V lost 6 bases to trimming and J lost 1 base; unmatched junction nucleotides: 5. The V gene's germline CDR1 is MNHEY and CDR2 SMNVEV (reference sequence). The CDR3 is made up of 15 amino acids. CDR3 protein: CASRRTGQSNQPQHF. The CDR3 DNA reads as TGTGCCAGCAGGAGGACAGGGCAAAGCAATCAGCCCCAGCATTTT.

The chain carries TRBV3-1 (or the pseudogene TRBV3-2) and TRBJ1-3; D gene uncertain. CDR3 length: 15 amino acids. V was pared by 1 base and J by 0 bases, with 7 bases between. Germline CDR1 LGHDT, CDR2 YNNKEL (reference sequence). This chain's CDR3 is CASSQGVDSGNTIYF. CDR3 coding DNA: TGTGCCAGCAGCCAAGGGGTTGACTCTGGAAACACCATATATTTT.

The J gene is TRBJ1-4, the V gene TRBV2; 12 nucleotides line up with TRBD1. There are 15 residues in the CDR3. V was pared by 4 bases and J by 7 bases, with 4 bases of the junction left unmatched. The germline gives CDR1 SNHLY, CDR2 FYNNEI. The CDR3 reads CASSGGQGAPEKLFF. The CDR3 nucleotides read TGTGCCAGCAGTGGGGGACAGGGGGCACCTGAAAAACTGTTTTTT.

J is TRBJ2-3 and V is TRBV5-4; possibly TRBD1 for D (6 bases). Looked up from germline, CDR1 is SGHNT and CDR2 is YYREEE (reference sequence). CDR3 length: 15 amino acids. V dropped 4 bases and J dropped 3 bases, with 15 bases sitting between them. The CDR3: CASSLDRTLTDTQYF. CDR3 sequence (DNA): TGTGCCAGCAGCCTCGACAGGACCCTAACAGATACGCAGTATTTT.

The chain uses TRBV11-3 and TRBJ2-2; D remains unclear. The CDR3 extends over 15 amino acids. The germline V gene encodes CDR1 SGHNT and CDR2 YENEEA. Trimming removed 1 base from V and 4 bases from J, with 10 bases in between. The CDR3 nucleotides read TGTGCCAGCAGCTTAGGATGGGTCGCCACCGGGGAGCTGTTTTTT. Residues: CASSLGWVATGELFF.

This CDR3 is CASRRGVTGELFF. The CDR3 DNA reads as TGTGCCAGCAGGCGAGGGGTGACCGGGGAGCTGTTTTTT. V usage is TRBV13 and J usage is TRBJ2-2; D could derive from TRBD1 or TRBD2 (5 bases each). Germline assignment: CDR1 PRHDT and CDR2 FYEKMQ (reference sequence). CDR3 length: 13 amino acids. The V and J ends lost 6 bases and 5 bases respectively, with 10 bases between them.

This clone appeared a few times. This chain joins TRBV29-1 and TRBJ1-4; the D is unclear. The CDR3 contains 12 residues. Germline values: CDR1 SQVTM, CDR2 ANQGSEA. The V end lost 5 bases, the J end lost 5 bases, and 9 bases lay between the germline ends. Written as DNA, the CDR3 is TGCAGCGTTATCGGCCAAAATGAAAAACTGTTTTTT. Translation: CSVIGQNEKLFF.

This clone occurred once. This chain uses TRBV6-5 with TRBJ1-1; D call uncertain. V lost 2 bases and J lost 1, with 14 bases in between. This CDR3 comprises 16 residues. Germline values: CDR1 MNHEY, CDR2 SVGAGI. The CDR3 reads CASSYAPRLGNTEAFF. DNA of the CDR3: TGTGCCAGCAGTTACGCACCACGGCTCGGGAACACTGAAGCTTTCTTT.

The chain couples TRBV15 to TRBJ2-7; 7 bases align to TRBD1. CDR3 length: 15 residues. J gave up 0 bases and V 1 base, and 3 bases lay outside the gene matches. Germline-derived CDR1 and CDR2 are LNHNV and YYDKDF (reference sequence). In DNA, the CDR3 is TGTGCCACCAGCAGAGCCCGGGACAGCTCCTACGAGCAGTACTTC. Protein sequence: CATSRARDSSYEQYF.

For the CDR3, the DNA is TGTGCCAGCAGCGTTACGGGACAGGGGTACACCGGGGAGCTGTTTTTT. This codes for CASSVTGQGYTGELFF. The V and J genes are TRBV9 and TRBJ2-2; 10 bases match TRBD1. With 2 bases clipped from V and 3 bases from J, the junction kept 4 bases outside the gene matches. The CDR3 is 16 residues long. CDR1 is SGDLS, CDR2 YYNGEE, per germline.

This chain joins TRBV6-2 or TRBV6-3 and TRBJ1-2; 7 positions agree with TRBD1. Germline V gene lookup returns CDR1 MNHEY and CDR2 SVGEGT. V lost 2 bases and J lost 7; bases outside the gene matches: 4. This CDR3 is built from 13 residues. CDR3 coding DNA: TGTGCCAGCAGTTACGAAGGGGGCGTTGGCTACACCTTC. It yields the protein CASSYEGGVGYTF.

The chain uses TRBV3-1 (or the pseudogene TRBV3-2) and TRBJ1-3; D gene uncertain. In germline, CDR1 is LGHDT, CDR2 YNNKEL (reference sequence). V lost 4 bases and J lost 4, with 11 bases in between. This CDR3 is built from 14 residues. The CDR3 nucleotides are TGTGCCAGCAGCCGGCTCAGAACCGGAAACACCATATATTTT. Encoded protein: CASSRLRTGNTIYF.

CDR3 in DNA: TGTGCCACCAGTGTAGGGAGCACAGATACGCAGTATTTT. Translating gives CATSVGSTDTQYF. The J gene is TRBJ2-3, the V gene TRBV24-1, with unresolved D. Trimming cost V 5 bases and J 0 bases, with 5 bases left between them. Germline CDR1 reads KGHDR; CDR2 reads SFDVKD. This CDR3 has 13 residues.

Comments on this clone: A read error may produce the germline difference seen at one junction end. The CDR3 here is CASDSSLAGGRNF. As DNA, the CDR3 is TGTGCCAGTGACTCATCGCTAGCGGGGGGGCGGAACTTC. The chain carries TRBV2 and TRBJ2-5, with 12 bases fitting TRBD2. The CDR3 extends over 13 amino acids. Germline assignment: CDR1 SNHLY and CDR2 FYNNEI.

This chain uses TRBV19 with TRBJ1-4; no clear D. The CDR3 is 13 amino acids. Germline-derived CDR1 and CDR2 are LNHDA and SQIVND (reference sequence). Trimming removed 5 bases from V and 0 bases from J, with 4 bases in between. The CDR3: CASSLATNEKLFF. The DNA of the CDR3 is TGTGCCAGTAGTTTGGCAACTAATGAAAAACTGTTTTTT.

This rearrangement joins TRBV10-2 to TRBJ1-5; possible D gene TRBD1, 5 bases. This CDR3 has 15 residues. The germline CDR1 and CDR2 sequences are WSHSY and SAAADI. With 6 bases removed from V and 0 bases from J, the gap between germline ends came to 12 bases. CDR3 loop: CASRFSGGSNQPQHF. CDR3 coding DNA: TGCGCCAGCAGGTTCTCCGGGGGTAGCAATCAGCCCCAGCATTTT.

The rearrangement uses TRBV7-9 and TRBJ2-1, with unresolved D. The V gene lost 1 base and the J gene lost 5 bases, with 12 bases spanning the gap. The V gene's germline CDR1 is SEHNR and CDR2 FQNEAQ (reference sequence). The CDR3 is made up of 15 amino acids. In nucleotides, the CDR3 is TGTGCCAGCAGCTTAGAGGCGCGGTGGAACAATGAGCAGTTCTTC. Protein sequence: CASSLEARWNNEQFF.

For this clone: Its ends do not fully match the called genes, so a read error is possible. The rearrangement joins TRBV23-1 to TRBJ2-4; either TRBD1 or TRBD2 may fit D (6 bases each). TRBV23-1 is known as an ORF, though its function is uncertain. This CDR3 region has 10 residues. The CDR3 coding sequence is TGCGCCACCCTCGAAGGGGGGCCTCGCTTC. It yields the protein CATLEGGPRF.